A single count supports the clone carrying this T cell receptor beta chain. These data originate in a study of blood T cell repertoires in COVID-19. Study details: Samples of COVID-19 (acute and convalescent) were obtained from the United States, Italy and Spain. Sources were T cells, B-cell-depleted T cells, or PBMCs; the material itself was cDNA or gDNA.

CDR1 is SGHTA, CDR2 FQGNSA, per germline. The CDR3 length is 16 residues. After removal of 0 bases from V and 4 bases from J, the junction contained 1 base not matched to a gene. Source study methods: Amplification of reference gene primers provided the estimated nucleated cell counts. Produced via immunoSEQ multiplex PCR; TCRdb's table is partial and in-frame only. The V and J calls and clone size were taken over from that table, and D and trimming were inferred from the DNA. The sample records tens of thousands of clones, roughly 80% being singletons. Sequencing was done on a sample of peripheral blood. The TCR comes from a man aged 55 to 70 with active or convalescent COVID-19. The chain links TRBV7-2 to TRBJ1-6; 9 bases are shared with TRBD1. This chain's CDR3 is CASSLAGTGYNSPLHF. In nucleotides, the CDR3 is TGTGCCAGCAGCTTAGCCGGGACAGGGTATAATTCACCCCTCCACTTT.